This entry lists 3 T cell receptor beta chains sequenced from one sample in a study of regulatory T cells in long-lasting Graves disease. Time point given: newly diagnosed GD, antithyroid drugs for less than 3 months. PBMC-extracted RNA yielded the TCR library. Library construction for TCR beta used iRepertoire HTBI primers and Arm-PCR of CDR3 regions. TCRdb redid the calling of the multiplex PCR reads with MiXCR, one entry per CDR3 protein. The sample lists approximately 460,000 distinct CDR3 sequences, over 15% occurring once. These data also featured in a second study, about T cells in Graves' hyperthyroidism and ophthalmopathy.

The sequenced sample was peripheral blood mononuclear cells (PBMCs), obtained at new diagnosis, from a patient treated with antithyroid drugs. These receptors came from a woman younger than 45 with Graves disease.

This clonotype was observed at least ten times. The chain links TRBV15 to TRBJ2-5; 12 nucleotides align to TRBD2. The V and J ends lost 4 bases and 0 bases, in that order; junction bases with no gene match: 3. The CDR3 runs to 16 residues. Germline lookup yields CDR1 LNHNV and CDR2 YYDKDF (reference sequence). The CDR3 is CATSNRLAGDQETQYF. CDR3 nucleotide sequence: TGTGCCACCAGCAATCGACTAGCGGGGGACCAAGAGACCCAGTACTTC.

This clonotype was found many times. The gene calls are TRBV20-1 and TRBJ2-1, with TRBD2 matching over 9 bases. Trimming took 5 bases from V and 5 from J; bases not matched to a gene: 4. CDR3 length: 13 residues. CDR1 and CDR2 from the germline V gene are DFQATT and SNEGSKA (reference sequence). CDR3 sequence (DNA): TGCAGTGCTTATAGCGGGGGAAACAATGAGCAGTTCTTC. It codes for CSAYSGGNNEQFF.

This clonotype showed up many times. The chain uses TRBV30 and TRBJ1-4; D uncertain. V was shortened by 2 bases and J by 7 bases, with 14 bases between the two germline ends. Germline V lookup: CDR1 GTSNPN, CDR2 SVGIG (reference sequence). This CDR3 spans 14 amino acids. The CDR3 DNA reads TGTGCCTGGAGTTTGGGCAGGTTGGGTGAAAAACTGTTTTTT. This sequence encodes CAWSLGRLGEKLFF.